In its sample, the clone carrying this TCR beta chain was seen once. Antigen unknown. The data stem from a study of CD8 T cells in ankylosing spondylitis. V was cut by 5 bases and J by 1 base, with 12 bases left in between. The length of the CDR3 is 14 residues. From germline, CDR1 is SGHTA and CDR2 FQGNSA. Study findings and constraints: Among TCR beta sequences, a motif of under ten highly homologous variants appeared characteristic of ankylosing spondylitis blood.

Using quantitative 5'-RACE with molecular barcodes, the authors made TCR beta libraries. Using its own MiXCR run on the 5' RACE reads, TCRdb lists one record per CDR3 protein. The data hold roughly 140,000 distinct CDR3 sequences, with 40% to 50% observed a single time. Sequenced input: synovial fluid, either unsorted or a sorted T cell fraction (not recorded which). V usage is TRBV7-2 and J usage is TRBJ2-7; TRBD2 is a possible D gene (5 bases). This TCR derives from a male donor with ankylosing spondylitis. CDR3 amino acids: CASSPLAYSYEQYF. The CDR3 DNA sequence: TGTGCCAGCAGCCCCCTAGCCTATTCCTACGAGCAGTACTTC.